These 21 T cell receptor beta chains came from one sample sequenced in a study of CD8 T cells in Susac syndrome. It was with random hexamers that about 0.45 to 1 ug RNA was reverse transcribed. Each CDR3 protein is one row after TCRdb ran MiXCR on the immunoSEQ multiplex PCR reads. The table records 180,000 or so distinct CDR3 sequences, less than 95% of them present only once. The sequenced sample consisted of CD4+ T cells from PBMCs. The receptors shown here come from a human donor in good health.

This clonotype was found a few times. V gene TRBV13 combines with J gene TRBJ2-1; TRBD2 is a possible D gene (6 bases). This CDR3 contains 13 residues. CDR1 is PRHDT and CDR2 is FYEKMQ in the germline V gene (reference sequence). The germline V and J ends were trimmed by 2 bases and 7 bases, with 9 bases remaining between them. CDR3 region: CASSLRRENEQFF. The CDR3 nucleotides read TGTGCCAGCAGCTTAAGGCGGGAAAATGAGCAGTTCTTC. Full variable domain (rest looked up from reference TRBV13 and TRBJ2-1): AAGVIQSPRHLIKEKRETATLKCYPIPRHDTVYWYQQGPGQDPQFLISFYEKMQSDKGSIPDRFSAQQFSDYHSELNMSSLELGDSALYFCASSLRRENEQFFGPGTRLTVL.

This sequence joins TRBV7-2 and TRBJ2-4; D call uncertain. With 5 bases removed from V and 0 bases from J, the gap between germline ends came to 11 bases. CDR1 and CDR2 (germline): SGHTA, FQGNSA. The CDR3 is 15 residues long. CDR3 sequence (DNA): TGTGCCAGCAGCCCATCCGGAGAAGCCAAAAACATTCAGTACTTC. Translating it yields CASSPSGEAKNIQYF.

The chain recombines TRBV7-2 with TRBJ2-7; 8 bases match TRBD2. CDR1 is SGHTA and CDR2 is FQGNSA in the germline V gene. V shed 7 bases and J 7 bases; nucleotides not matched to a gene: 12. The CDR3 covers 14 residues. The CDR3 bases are TGTGCCAGCAAGGTAGCGGGAAATGCCCAAGAGCAGTACTTC. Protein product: CASKVAGNAQEQYF.

The CDR3 sequence: CASSREGSPNQPQHF. In DNA form, the CDR3 reads TGCGCCAGCAGCCGCGAGGGTTCCCCGAATCAGCCCCAGCATTTT. The chain is built from TRBV5-1 and TRBJ1-5; D gene ambiguous. The length of the CDR3 is 15 residues. The V gene lost 4 bases and the J gene lost 4 bases, with 15 bases spanning the gap. Germline CDR1 reads SGHRS; CDR2 reads YFSETQ.

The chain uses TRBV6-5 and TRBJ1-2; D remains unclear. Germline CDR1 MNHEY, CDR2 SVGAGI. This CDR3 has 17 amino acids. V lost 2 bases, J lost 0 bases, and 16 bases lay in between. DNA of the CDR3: TGTGCCAGCAGTTACGGTCGTTCGGGTCGGACTAACTATGGCTACACCTTC. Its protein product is CASSYGRSGRTNYGYTF.

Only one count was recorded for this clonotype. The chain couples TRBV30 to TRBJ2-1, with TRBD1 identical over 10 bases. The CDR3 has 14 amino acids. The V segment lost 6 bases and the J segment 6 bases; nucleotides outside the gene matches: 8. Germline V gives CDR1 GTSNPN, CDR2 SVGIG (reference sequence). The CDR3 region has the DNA TGTGCCTGTACCGGGACAGGGGAAGGCAATGAGCAGTTCTTC. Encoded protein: CACTGTGEGNEQFF.

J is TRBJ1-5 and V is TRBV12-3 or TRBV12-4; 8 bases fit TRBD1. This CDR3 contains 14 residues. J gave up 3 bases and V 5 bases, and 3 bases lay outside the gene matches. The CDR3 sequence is CASSGDRTNQPQHF. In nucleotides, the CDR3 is TGTGCCAGCAGTGGGGACAGGACCAATCAGCCCCAGCATTTT.

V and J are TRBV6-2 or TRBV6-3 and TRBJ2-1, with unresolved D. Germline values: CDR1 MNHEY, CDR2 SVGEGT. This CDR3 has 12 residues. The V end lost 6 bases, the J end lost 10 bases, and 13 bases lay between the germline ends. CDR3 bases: TGTGCCAGCAGCCGACTCGAGGTCGAGCAGTTCTTC. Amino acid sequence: CASSRLEVEQFF.

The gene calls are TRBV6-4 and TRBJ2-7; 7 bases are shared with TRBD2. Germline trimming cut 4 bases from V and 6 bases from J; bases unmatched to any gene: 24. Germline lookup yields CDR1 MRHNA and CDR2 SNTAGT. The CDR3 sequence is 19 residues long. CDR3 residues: CASSVPHWGRAVVFGEQYF. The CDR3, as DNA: TGTGCCAGCAGTGTTCCCCACTGGGGGAGGGCCGTCGTGTTCGGCGAGCAGTACTTC.

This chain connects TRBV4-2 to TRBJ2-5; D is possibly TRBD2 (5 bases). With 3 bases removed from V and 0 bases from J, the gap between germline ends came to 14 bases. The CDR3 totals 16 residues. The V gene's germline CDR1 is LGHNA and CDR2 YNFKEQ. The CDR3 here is CASSHLSVGHQETQYF. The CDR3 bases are TGTGCCAGCAGCCACCTTAGCGTCGGCCACCAAGAGACCCAGTACTTC.

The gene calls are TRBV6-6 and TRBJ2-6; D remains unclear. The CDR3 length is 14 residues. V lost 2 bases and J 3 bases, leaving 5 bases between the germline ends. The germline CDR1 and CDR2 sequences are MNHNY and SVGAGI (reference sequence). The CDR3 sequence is CASSYTGGANVLTF. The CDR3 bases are TGTGCCAGCAGTTACACGGGTGGGGCCAACGTCCTGACTTTC.

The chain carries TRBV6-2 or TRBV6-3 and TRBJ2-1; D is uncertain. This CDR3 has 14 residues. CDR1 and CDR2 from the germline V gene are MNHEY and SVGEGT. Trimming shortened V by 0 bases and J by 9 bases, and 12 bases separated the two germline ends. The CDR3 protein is CASSYSKRQAEQFF. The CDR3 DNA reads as TGTGCCAGCAGTTACTCGAAGAGACAAGCTGAGCAGTTCTTC.

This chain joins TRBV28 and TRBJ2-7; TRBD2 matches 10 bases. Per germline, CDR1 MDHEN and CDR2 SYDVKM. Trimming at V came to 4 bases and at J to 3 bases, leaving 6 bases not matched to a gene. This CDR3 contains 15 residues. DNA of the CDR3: TGTGCCAGCAGTTCTAGTGCTAGCGGGGGCTACGAGCAGTACTTC. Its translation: CASSSSASGGYEQYF.

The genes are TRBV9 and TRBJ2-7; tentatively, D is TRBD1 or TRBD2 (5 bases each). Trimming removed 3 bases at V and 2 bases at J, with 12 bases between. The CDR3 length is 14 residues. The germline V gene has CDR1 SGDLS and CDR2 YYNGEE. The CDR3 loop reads CASSARDAAYEQYF. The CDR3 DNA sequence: TGTGCCAGCAGCGCCCGGGACGCCGCCTACGAGCAGTACTTC.

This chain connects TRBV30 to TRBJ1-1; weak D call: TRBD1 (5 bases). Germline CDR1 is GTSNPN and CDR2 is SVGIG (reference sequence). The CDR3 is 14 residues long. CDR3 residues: CVRIPDRVNTEAFF. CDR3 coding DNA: TGTGTCCGGATCCCAGACAGAGTGAACACTGAAGCTTTCTTT. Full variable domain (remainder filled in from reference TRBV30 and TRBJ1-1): SQTIHQWPATLVQPVGSPLSLECTVEGTSNPNLYWYRQAAGRGLQLLFYSVGIGQISSEVPQNLSASRPQDRQFILSSKKLLLSDSGFYLCVRIPDRVNTEAFFGQGTRLTVV.

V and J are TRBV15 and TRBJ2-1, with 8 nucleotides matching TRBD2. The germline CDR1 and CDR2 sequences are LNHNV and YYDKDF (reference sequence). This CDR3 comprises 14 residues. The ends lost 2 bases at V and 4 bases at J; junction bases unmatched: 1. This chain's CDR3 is CATSRLAGYNEQFF. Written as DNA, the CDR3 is TGTGCCACCAGCAGACTAGCGGGTTACAATGAGCAGTTCTTC.

CDR3 in DNA: TGTGCCAGCAGTTTTCGGATCACTGAAGCTTTCTTT. Residues: CASSFRITEAFF. The V gene is TRBV27, the J gene TRBJ1-1; no clear D gene. V dropped 3 bases and J dropped 4 bases, with 6 bases sitting between them. Germline V gene sequence: CDR1 MNHEY, CDR2 SMNVEV (reference sequence). The CDR3 extends over 12 amino acids.

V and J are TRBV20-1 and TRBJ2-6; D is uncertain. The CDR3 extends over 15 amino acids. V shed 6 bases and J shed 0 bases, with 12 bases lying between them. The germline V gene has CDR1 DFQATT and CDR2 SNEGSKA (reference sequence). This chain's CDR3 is CSAPVQFSGANVLTF. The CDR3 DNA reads TGCAGTGCCCCGGTACAGTTCTCTGGGGCCAACGTCCTGACTTTC.

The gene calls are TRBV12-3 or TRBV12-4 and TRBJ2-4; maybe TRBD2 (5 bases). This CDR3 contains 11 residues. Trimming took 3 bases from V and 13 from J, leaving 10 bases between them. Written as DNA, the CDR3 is TGTGCCAGCAGTTTCAGAGGGCACCAGTACTTC. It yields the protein CASSFRGHQYF.

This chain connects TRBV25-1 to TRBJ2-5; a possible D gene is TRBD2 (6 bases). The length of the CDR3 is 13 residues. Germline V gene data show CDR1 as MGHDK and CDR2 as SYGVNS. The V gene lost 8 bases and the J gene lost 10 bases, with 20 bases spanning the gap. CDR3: CASGERQWGDQYF. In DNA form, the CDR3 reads TGTGCCAGCGGGGAGCGACAGTGGGGGGACCAGTACTTC.

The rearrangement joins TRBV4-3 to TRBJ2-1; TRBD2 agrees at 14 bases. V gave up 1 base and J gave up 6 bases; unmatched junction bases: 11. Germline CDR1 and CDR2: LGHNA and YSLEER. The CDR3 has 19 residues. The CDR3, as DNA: TGCGCCAGCAGCCAAGTGGTTGGACTAGCGGGAGGAATTGCCAATGAGCAGTTCTTC. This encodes CASSQVVGLAGGIANEQFF.